This TCR beta chain was retrieved from a study of cytomegalovirus exposure and HLA in healthy donors. The PCR ran on 60 Vbeta and 13 Jbeta primers. Using immunoSEQ multiplex PCR, the repertoire was profiled, and TCRdb retains in-frame clones only, with some absent. There are roughly 130,000 clones in the sample; under 85% occur only once, and under 6.5% lies in the top ten. Germline values: CDR1 KGHSH, CDR2 LQKENI. J gave up 5 bases and V 6 bases, and 3 bases lay outside the gene matches. The CDR3 runs to 13 residues. As regards this clone: Other nucleotide sequences in the sample specify the same CDR3.

V usage is TRBV18 and J usage is TRBJ2-5, with TRBD1 matching 10 bases. Sequenced input: PBMCs. The source is a woman in her forties or fifties in good health and CMV-seropositive. The CDR3 is CASSPGQGETQYF. The DNA for the CDR3 is TGTGCCAGCTCCCCGGGACAGGGGGAGACCCAGTACTTC. Using reference TRBV18 and TRBJ2-5 for the parts outside the CDR3, the full variable domain is NAGVMQNPRHLVRRRGQEARLRCSPMKGHSHVYWYRQLPEEGLKFMVYLQKENIIDESGMPKERFSAEFPKEGPSILRIQQVVRGDSAAYFCASSPGQGETQYFGPGTRLLVL.